Listed here are 5 T cell receptor beta chains from one sample, sequenced in a study of shared clonotypes between healthy human individuals. Sequencing was performed with immunoSEQ multiplex PCR; in TCRdb, only in-frame clones are kept and a portion is missing. The sample has roughly 2.5 million clones; about 92% are singletons. The sequenced sample consisted of naive CD4+ T cells sorted from blood. Subset indicated: CD45RA+ positively selected. These receptors all stem from a man aged 18 to 29 in good health.

J is TRBJ2-2 and V is TRBV2; 10 bases map to TRBD2. V dropped 4 bases and J dropped 3; count of bases not matched to a gene: 2. This CDR3 is built from 15 residues. Germline V gene data show CDR1 as SNHLY and CDR2 as FYNNEI. CDR3 in DNA: TGTGCCAGCAGTGGGAGCGGGGGGGACACCGGGGAGCTGTTTTTT. Amino acid sequence: CASSGSGGDTGELFF.

V and J are TRBV9 and TRBJ2-3; a weak D match, TRBD2 (7 bases). The CDR3 length is 17 residues. Germline CDR1 is SGDLS and CDR2 is YYNGEE. V was cut by 0 bases and J by 0 bases, with 14 bases left in between. CDR3 sequence reads: CASSVDGGPYSTDTQYF. CDR3 nucleotide sequence: TGTGCCAGCAGCGTAGACGGGGGGCCCTATAGCACAGATACGCAGTATTTT.

This rearrangement joins TRBV27 to TRBJ2-3; D is unclear. The CDR3 has 15 residues. Germline CDR1 and CDR2: MNHEY and SMNVEV (reference sequence). Between the trimmed V and J ends, which lost 0 bases and 4 bases, there was a span of 11 bases. This CDR3 reads CASSLSWVVSDTQYF. In DNA, the CDR3 is TGTGCCAGCAGTTTATCGTGGGTAGTATCAGATACGCAGTATTTT.

The rearrangement uses TRBV4-3 and TRBJ2-7, with TRBD1 as a possible D gene (5 bases). CDR1 and CDR2 (germline): LGHNA, YSLEER. Trimming removed 2 bases from V and 1 base from J, with 15 bases in between. The CDR3 is 16 amino acids. CDR3 protein: CASSQNIQGRSYEQYF. In DNA, the CDR3 is TGCGCCAGCAGCCAAAACATCCAGGGAAGATCCTACGAGCAGTACTTC.

This sequence joins TRBV28 and TRBJ2-3, with unresolved D. The CDR3 covers 16 residues. Germline V gene lookup returns CDR1 MDHEN and CDR2 SYDVKM. Trimming took off 4 bases at V and 2 bases at J, with 16 bases between the two ends. The CDR3 sequence is CASSSSKTLITDTQYF. CDR3 in DNA: TGTGCCAGCAGTTCCTCAAAGACTCTGATCACAGATACGCAGTATTTT.